This T cell receptor beta chain was documented in a study of OX40 agonist ivuxolimab in advanced cancers. Whole-study findings and limits: On average, CD8+ T cells showed a greater number of expanded clones than CD4+. Which antigen the expanded peripheral T cells recognized is unknown.

As to this clone: Antigen specificity is unknown.

No patient had autoimmune disease or received systemic immunosuppression. CDR3 length: 13 residues. CDR1 is GTSNPN and CDR2 is SVGIG in the germline V gene (reference sequence). V lost 0 bases and J lost 7, with 10 bases in between. Using immunoSEQ multiplex PCR, the repertoire was profiled, and TCRdb retains in-frame clones only, with some absent. The table lists roughly 35,000 clones, about three quarters of them singletons, with 22% in the top ten. The receptor was isolated from an adult with an advanced solid tumor such as melanoma, head and neck, liver or kidney cancer. The chain joins TRBV30 to TRBJ1-3; D is perhaps TRBD1 (5 bases). This specimen consisted of CD4+ or CD8+ T cells sorted from blood, obtained in a trial of the OX40 agonist ivuxolimab. CDR3 loop: CAWSVSRGNTIYF. The CDR3 nucleotides read TGTGCCTGGAGTGTATCGAGGGGTAACACCATATATTTT. The full variable domain, in which reference TRBV30 and TRBJ1-3 provide the parts outside the CDR3, is SQTIHQWPATLVQPVGSPLSLECTVEGTSNPNLYWYRQAAGRGLQLLFYSVGIGQISSEVPQNLSASRPQDRQFILSSKKLLLSDSGFYLCAWSVSRGNTIYFGEGSWLTVV.